The 11 T cell receptor beta chains reported below all come from one sample, sequenced in a study of response to subunit inactivated influenza vaccine (dated by TCRdb to the late 2010s). The method behind the library was RT-PCR. TCRdb records Illumina HiSeq 2500 as the sequencer. The public reads were reprocessed in TCRdb via fastp at Q25 and MiXCR, keeping in-frame beta chains. Here each entry gathers all rows of one CDR3 protein and keeps the most common genes and DNA. The sample records roughly 570,000 distinct CDR3 sequences, under 15% of which are singletons. The top ten clonotypes cover about 12% of the sample. The intended sense of this specimen's time point label: approximately 40 days after influenza vaccine administration. This specimen consisted of PBMCs from blood, obtained roughly 6 weeks after vaccination. Receptors originate from a man aged 50-60 years who received an inactivated influenza vaccine. Donor details come from another sample of the same person, matched by shared clones.

A few counts support this clonotype. The chain couples TRBV6-1 to TRBJ1-2; TRBD1 matches 8 bases. This CDR3 is 14 amino acids long. CDR1 is MNHNS and CDR2 is SASEGT in the germline V gene. The trim removed 8 bases at V and 4 bases at J, leaving 9 bases unmatched. CDR3 protein: CASLRTGTFYGYTF. Written as DNA, the CDR3 is TGTGCCAGCCTGAGGACAGGGACTTTCTATGGCTACACCTTC.

This clonotype was picked up many times. The V gene is TRBV20-1, the J gene TRBJ2-1, with D tentatively TRBD2 (6 bases). The CDR3 covers 14 residues. Trimming shortened V by 5 bases and J by 0 bases, and 11 bases separated the two germline ends. Germline CDR1 DFQATT, CDR2 SNEGSKA (reference sequence). The CDR3 protein is CSALNGGSYNEQFF. The CDR3 DNA sequence: TGCAGTGCTCTTAACGGGGGCTCCTACAATGAGCAGTTCTTC.

This clonotype was seen a few times. This rearrangement joins TRBV3-1 to TRBJ2-1, with 8 bases that match TRBD2. Germline trimming cut 2 bases from V and 9 bases from J; bases unmatched to any gene: 12. The CDR3 is 16 residues long. CDR1 is LGHDT, CDR2 YNNKEL, per germline (reference sequence). DNA for the CDR3: TGTGCCAGCAGCCAATCGGATGCGGGAGGATGGGGTGAGCAGTTCTTC. Translating it yields CASSQSDAGGWGEQFF.

The sample holds many counts of this clonotype. This chain joins TRBV20-1 and TRBJ2-3, with TRBD2 matching over 7 bases. Trimming took 3 bases from V and 4 from J; bases not matched to a gene: 1. The CDR3 extends over 12 amino acids. Germline V CDR1 and CDR2: DFQATT, SNEGSKA (reference sequence). This chain's CDR3 is CSARGGADTQYF. CDR3 nucleotide sequence: TGCAGTGCTAGGGGGGGGGCAGATACGCAGTATTTT.

This clonotype was picked up many times. The chain joins TRBV11-1 to TRBJ2-1; possibly TRBD1 for D (5 bases). V was pared by 5 bases and J by 6 bases, with 14 bases between. This CDR3 is 14 amino acids long. Germline CDR1 is SGHAT and CDR2 is FQDESV (reference sequence). The CDR3: CASSPAQGSNEQFF. The CDR3 region has the DNA TGTGCCAGCAGCCCGGCGCAGGGATCCAATGAGCAGTTCTTC.

The gene calls are TRBV11-2 and TRBJ1-3; D is ambiguous. Trimming stripped 2 bases from V and 0 bases from J, with 5 bases between. CDR3 size: 14 residues. Germline CDR1 is SGHAT and CDR2 is FQNNGV. CDR3 nucleotides: TGTGCCAGCAGCTTACAAGTCTCTGGAAACACCATATATTTT. It yields the protein CASSLQVSGNTIYF.

This sequence joins TRBV4-1 and TRBJ2-7; unclear D gene. CDR3 length equals 15 residues. The germline CDR1 and CDR2 sequences are MGHRA and YSYEKL. The germline V and J ends were trimmed by 4 bases and 0 bases, with 13 bases remaining between them. The CDR3 loop reads CASSPLRYNSYEQYF. As DNA, the CDR3 is TGCGCCAGCAGCCCCCTAAGGTACAACTCCTACGAGCAGTACTTC.

This clonotype was observed a handful of times. The chain uses TRBV20-1 and TRBJ1-5; D not resolved. Trimming removed 1 base at V and 4 bases at J, with 8 bases between. This CDR3 is 13 amino acids long. Per germline, CDR1 DFQATT and CDR2 SNEGSKA (reference sequence). The CDR3 region is CSARASGNQPQHF. In DNA form, the CDR3 reads TGCAGTGCTAGAGCATCAGGAAATCAGCCCCAGCATTTT.

This clonotype was detected many times. This chain uses TRBV29-1 with TRBJ1-5; the D is unclear. The V gene lost 2 bases and the J gene lost 0 bases, with 5 bases spanning the gap. Germline CDR1 SQVTM, CDR2 ANQGSEA. This CDR3 comprises 13 residues. CDR3: CSVELNSNQPQHF. The CDR3 nucleotides read TGCAGCGTTGAACTCAATAGCAATCAGCCCCAGCATTTT.

In this sample, this clonotype turned up a few times. The chain combines TRBV20-1 with TRBJ2-4; no definite D call. In germline, CDR1 is DFQATT, CDR2 SNEGSKA (reference sequence). Deletions cut 2 bases from V and 0 bases from J, with 5 bases between. The CDR3 covers 13 residues. The chain's CDR3 is CSARLLAKNIQYF. DNA of the CDR3: TGCAGTGCTAGACTGCTAGCCAAAAACATTCAGTACTTC.

This clonotype was picked up a small number of times. The chain is built from TRBV7-2 and TRBJ2-7; D ambiguous. V was pared by 2 bases and J by 2 bases, with 7 bases between. This CDR3 region has 13 residues. CDR1 SGHTA and CDR2 FQGNSA come from the germline V gene. The CDR3 region is CASSLSSAYEQYF. The CDR3 region has the DNA TGTGCCAGCAGCTTATCTTCTGCCTACGAGCAGTACTTC.